This TCR beta chain is drawn from a study of T cell repertoires in cytomegalovirus infection (dated by TCRdb to about 2019). A note on the overall study: Peptide stimulations targeted recently identified HLA-C-restricted CMV epitopes, whose presentation resists viral immunomodulation, together with well-studied HLA-B-restricted epitopes. Donor HLA type was relevant to the analysis, as public TCR beta signatures indicated carriage of CMV infection together with the matching HLA type. General conclusions and limits of the study: The ex vivo response was dominated by HLA-C-restricted CMV-specific TCR beta clonotypes, which also provided the single most frequent clonotype in two of eight donors. In both this cohort and an independent cohort of 352 donors, the cumulative frequency of public TCR beta family members distinguished carriers of CMV infection plus the relevant HLA type.

The sample's treatment or condition label is to be understood as: in vitro stimulation with specific CMV peptide epitopes to enrich CMV-specific T cells. This clonotype occurred many times. No antigen is known for it. No much larger clone is present one base from it, and per-base qualities are unavailable. For sequencing, an Illumina HiSeq 1500 was employed. The public reads were reanalyzed by TCRdb: fastp trimming at Q25, MiXCR alignment, in-frame beta chains only. CDR3 protein duplicates are merged, each entry listing the most common genes and DNA. This sample gives 900,000 to 950,000 distinct CDR3 sequences in total; roughly 30% of them show up just once. The top ten clones comprise around 15% of the sample. V was cut back by 0 bases and J by 5 bases, leaving a gap of 7 bases between them. CDR1 and CDR2 were assigned from the germline V gene (reference sequence) as DFQATT and SNEGSKA. There are 13 amino acids in the CDR3, from cysteine to phenylalanine inclusive. Only the CDR3 region is kept as DNA, spanning 39 bases read in frame from base 1.

Recombination connected TRBV20-1 to TRBJ2-2; the D gene assignment is ambiguous. Material: cultured CD8+ T cells from PBMCs, obtained from culture after CMV antigen stimulation. The clonotype was recovered from a human donor in good health (CMV status not recorded). Some clones in this sample may be carry-over from other donors' samples. The CDR3 here reads CSARDLGTGELFF. The nucleotide sequence is given as TGCAGTGCTAGAGATCTGGGGACCGGGGAGCTGTTTTTT.